The present T cell receptor beta chain was sequenced within a study of T cell responses to AZD1222 COVID-19 vaccine. Findings of the study overall: Reports say nearly half of spike-specific TCRs go after unmutated variant regions. Clonal diversity was possibly underestimated, and white British individuals and females predominated among donors. Spike-specific TCR breadth rose after two AZD1222 doses, and depth rose as well.

On this clone itself: Its specificity is unknown.

Assay used: immunoSEQ multiplex PCR; TCRdb lists only in-frame clones, some missing. The table records 150,000 to 190,000 clones, approximately 90% of them present only once. The starting material was peripheral blood, obtained 28 days after the second AZD1222 dose. The source of this sequence is an adult who received the AZD1222 COVID-19 vaccine.

CDR3 nucleotides: TGTGCCAGTAGTATACCCGGGTACTATGGCTACACCTTC. Residues: CASSIPGYYGYTF. This sequence joins TRBV19 and TRBJ1-2; D remains unclear. From germline, CDR1 is LNHDA and CDR2 SQIVND (reference sequence). This CDR3 region has 13 residues. Trimming left V 2 bases short and J 3 bases short, with 7 bases between.